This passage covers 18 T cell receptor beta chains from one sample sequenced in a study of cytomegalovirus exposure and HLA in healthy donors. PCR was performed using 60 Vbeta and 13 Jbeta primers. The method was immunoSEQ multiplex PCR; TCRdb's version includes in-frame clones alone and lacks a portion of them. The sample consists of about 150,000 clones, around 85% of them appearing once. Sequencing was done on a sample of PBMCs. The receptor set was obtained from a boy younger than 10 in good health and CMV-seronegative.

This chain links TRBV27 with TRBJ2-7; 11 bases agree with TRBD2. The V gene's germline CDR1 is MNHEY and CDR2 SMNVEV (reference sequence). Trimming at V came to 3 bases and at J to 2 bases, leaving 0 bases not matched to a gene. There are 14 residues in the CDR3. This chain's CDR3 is CASSFSGRAYEQYF. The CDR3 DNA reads TGTGCCAGCAGTTTTAGCGGGAGGGCCTACGAGCAGTACTTC.

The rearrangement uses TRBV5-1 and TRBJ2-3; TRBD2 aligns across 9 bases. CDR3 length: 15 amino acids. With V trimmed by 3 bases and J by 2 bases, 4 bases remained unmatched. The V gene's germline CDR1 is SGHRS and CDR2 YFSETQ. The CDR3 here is CASSYRLADTDTQYF. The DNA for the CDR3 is TGCGCCAGCAGCTATCGACTAGCGGACACAGATACGCAGTATTTT.

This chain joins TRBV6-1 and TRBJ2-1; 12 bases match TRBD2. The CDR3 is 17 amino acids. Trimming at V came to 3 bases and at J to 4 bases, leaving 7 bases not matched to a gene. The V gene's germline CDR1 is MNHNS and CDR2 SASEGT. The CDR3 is CASSEGLAGGPYNEQFF. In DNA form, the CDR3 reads TGTGCCAGCAGTGAGGGTCTAGCGGGAGGGCCTTACAATGAGCAGTTCTTC.

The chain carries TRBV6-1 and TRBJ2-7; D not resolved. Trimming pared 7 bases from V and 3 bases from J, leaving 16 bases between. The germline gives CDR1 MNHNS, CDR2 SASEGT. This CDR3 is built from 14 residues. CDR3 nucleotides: TGTGCCAGCACTAACGACATGGTAAGCTACGAGCAGTACTTC. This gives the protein CASTNDMVSYEQYF.

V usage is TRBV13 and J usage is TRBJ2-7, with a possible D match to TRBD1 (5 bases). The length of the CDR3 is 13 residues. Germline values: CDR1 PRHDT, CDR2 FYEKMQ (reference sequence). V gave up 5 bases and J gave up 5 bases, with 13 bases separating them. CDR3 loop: CASSPPGPHEQYV. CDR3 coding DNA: TGTGCCAGCAGCCCCCCAGGGCCGCACGAGCAGTACGTC.

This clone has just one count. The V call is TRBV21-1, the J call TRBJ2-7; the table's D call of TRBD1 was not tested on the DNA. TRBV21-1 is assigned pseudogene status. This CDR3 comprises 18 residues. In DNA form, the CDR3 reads TGTGCCAGCAGCGCATGTTGGACAGGGCCCCCAGGGGGCTACGAGCAGTACGTC. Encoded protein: CASSACWTGPPGGYEQYV.

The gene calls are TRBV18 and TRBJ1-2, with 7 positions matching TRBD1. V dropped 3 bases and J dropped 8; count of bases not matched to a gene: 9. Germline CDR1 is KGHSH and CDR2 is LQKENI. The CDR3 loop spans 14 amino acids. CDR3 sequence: CASSPTGTDLGYTF. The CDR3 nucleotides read TGTGCCAGCTCACCCACCGGGACAGATCTAGGCTACACCTTC. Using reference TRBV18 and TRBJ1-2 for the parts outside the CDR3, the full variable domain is NAGVMQNPRHLVRRRGQEARLRCSPMKGHSHVYWYRQLPEEGLKFMVYLQKENIIDESGMPKERFSAEFPKEGPSILRIQQVVRGDSAAYFCASSPTGTDLGYTFGSGTRLTVV.

The CDR3, as DNA: TGTGCCAGCAGTGGTGGGACTAGCGGCCCAGGGACCCAGTACTTC. As protein: CASSGGTSGPGTQYF. V is TRBV28 and J is TRBJ2-5, with TRBD2 identical over 11 bases. Germline lookup yields CDR1 MDHEN and CDR2 SYDVKM. Trimming took 5 bases from V and 7 from J; bases not matched to a gene: 9. This CDR3 comprises 15 residues.

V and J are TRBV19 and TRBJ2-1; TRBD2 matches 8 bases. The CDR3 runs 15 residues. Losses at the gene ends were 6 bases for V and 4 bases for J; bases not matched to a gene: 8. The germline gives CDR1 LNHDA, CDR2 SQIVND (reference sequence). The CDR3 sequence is CASSAWTSRYNEQFF. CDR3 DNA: TGTGCCAGTAGCGCCTGGACTAGCCGATACAATGAGCAGTTCTTC.

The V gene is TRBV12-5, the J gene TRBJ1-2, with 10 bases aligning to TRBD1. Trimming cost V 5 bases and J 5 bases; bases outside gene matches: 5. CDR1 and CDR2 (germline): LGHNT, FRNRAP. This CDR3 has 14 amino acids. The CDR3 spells CASGPPDRGYGYTF. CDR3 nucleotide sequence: TGTGCTAGTGGTCCGCCGGACAGGGGGTATGGCTACACCTTC.

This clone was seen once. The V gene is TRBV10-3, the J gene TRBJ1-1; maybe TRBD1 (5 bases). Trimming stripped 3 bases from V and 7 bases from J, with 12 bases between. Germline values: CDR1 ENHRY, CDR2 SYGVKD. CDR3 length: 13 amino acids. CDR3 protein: CAISDHRSHEAFF. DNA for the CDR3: TGTGCCATCAGTGACCACAGGAGCCATGAAGCTTTCTTT.

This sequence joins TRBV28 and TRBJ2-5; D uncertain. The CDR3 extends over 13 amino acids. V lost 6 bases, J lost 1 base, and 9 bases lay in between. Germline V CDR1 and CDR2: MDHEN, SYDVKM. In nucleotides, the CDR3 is TGTGCCAGCAGCGGTAGCAGCCAAGAGACCCAGTACTTC. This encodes CASSGSSQETQYF.

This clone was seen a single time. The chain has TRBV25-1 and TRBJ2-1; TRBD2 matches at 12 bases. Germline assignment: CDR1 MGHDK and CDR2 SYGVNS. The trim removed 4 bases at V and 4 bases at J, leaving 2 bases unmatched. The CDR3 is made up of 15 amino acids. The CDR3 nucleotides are TGTGCCAGCAGTGCTACTAGCGGGAGGTACAATGAGCAGTTCTTC. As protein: CASSATSGRYNEQFF.

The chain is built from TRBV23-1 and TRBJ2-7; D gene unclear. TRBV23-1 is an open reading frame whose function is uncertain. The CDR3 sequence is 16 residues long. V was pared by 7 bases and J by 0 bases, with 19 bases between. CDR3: CASNNCTPGSSYEQYV. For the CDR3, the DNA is TGCGCCAGCAATAACTGCACACCGGGTAGCTCCTACGAGCAGTACGTC.

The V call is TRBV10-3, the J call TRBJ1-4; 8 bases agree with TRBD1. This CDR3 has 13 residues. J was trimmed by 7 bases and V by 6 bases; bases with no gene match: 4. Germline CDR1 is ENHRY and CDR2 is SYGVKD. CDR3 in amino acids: CAIREDRAEKLFF. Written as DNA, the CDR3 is TGTGCCATCAGGGAGGACAGGGCTGAAAAACTGTTTTTT.

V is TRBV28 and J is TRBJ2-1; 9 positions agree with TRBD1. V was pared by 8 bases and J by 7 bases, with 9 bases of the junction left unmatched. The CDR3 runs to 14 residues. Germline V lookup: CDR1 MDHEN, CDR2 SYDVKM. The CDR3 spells CASGDAGTGNEQFF. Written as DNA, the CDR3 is TGTGCCAGCGGGGACGCAGGGACAGGGAATGAGCAGTTCTTC.

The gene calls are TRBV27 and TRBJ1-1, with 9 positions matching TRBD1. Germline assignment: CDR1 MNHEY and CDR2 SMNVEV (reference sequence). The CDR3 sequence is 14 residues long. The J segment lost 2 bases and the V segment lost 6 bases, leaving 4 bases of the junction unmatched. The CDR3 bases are TGTGCCAGCAGGCCACAGGGGGCCAACACTGAAGCTTTCTTT. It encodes CASRPQGANTEAFF.

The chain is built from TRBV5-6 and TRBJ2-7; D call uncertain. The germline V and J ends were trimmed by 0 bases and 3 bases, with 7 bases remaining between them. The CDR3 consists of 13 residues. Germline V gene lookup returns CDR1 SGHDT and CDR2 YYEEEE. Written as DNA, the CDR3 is TGTGCCAGCAGCTTGGGAGACGACTACGAGCAGTACGTC. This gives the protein CASSLGDDYEQYV.